The clone carrying this T cell receptor beta chain was seen a few times. V was cut by 5 bases and J by 4 bases, with 15 bases left in between. In germline, CDR1 is DFQATT, CDR2 SNEGSKA (reference sequence). There are 14 residues in the CDR3. The data are from a study of T cells in Graves' hyperthyroidism and ophthalmopathy. The TCR beta CDR3 regions underwent amplification using RNA transcripts as the source. TCR CDR3 regions were first amplified by RT-PCR with HTBI primers. TCRdb passed the multiplex PCR reads through MiXCR, listing each CDR3 protein once. The table lists over 250,000 distinct CDR3 sequences, about 17% of them singletons.

The gene calls are TRBV20-1 and TRBJ1-3; possible D gene TRBD1, 5 bases. Sequenced: blood. This sequence originates from a woman aged 60-75 years with Graves' ophthalmopathy. CDR3 sequence: CSAGIPRDGNTIYF. As DNA, the CDR3 is TGCAGTGCTGGAATACCGAGGGACGGAAACACCATATATTTT.